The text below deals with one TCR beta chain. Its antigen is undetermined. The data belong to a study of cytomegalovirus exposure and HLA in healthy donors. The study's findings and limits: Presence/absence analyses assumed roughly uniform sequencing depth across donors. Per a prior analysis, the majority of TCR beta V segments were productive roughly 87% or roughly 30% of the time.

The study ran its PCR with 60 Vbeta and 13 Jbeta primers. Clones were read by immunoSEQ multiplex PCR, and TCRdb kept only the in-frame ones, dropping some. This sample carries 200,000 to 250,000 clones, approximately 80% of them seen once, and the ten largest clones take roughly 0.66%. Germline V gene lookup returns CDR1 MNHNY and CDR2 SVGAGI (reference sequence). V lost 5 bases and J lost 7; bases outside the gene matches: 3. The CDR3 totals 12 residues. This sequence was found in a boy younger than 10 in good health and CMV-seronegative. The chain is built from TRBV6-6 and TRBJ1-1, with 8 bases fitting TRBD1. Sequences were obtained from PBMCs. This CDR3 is CASSRQGSEAFF. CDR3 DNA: TGTGCCAGCAGTCGACAGGGGAGTGAAGCTTTCTTT.